Detailed here is one TCR beta chain. The sample belongs to a study of blood T cell repertoires in COVID-19. In terms of age and location, participants ranged from roughly 18 to 100 years and lived in about two dozen US areas. Cohorts were determined from participant-reported clinical history. CDR3 length: 17 amino acids. CDR1 is GTSNPN, CDR2 SVGIG, per germline (reference sequence). V trimming: 0 bases; J trimming: 1 base; junction bases outside the gene matches: 5. The assay was immunoSEQ multiplex PCR, and TCRdb's table has in-frame clones only and misses some. This table has roughly 400,000 clones, roughly 92% appearing once.

Sample: PBMCs or T cells enriched from blood (not recorded which). V gene TRBV30 combines with J gene TRBJ2-5, with 13 bases fitting TRBD2. This receptor was obtained from a woman between 35 and 50 years old who had been exposed to COVID-19. CDR3 region: CAWSVGTSGISQETQYF. For the CDR3, the DNA is TGTGCCTGGAGTGTAGGGACTAGCGGGATCTCCCAAGAGACCCAGTACTTC.